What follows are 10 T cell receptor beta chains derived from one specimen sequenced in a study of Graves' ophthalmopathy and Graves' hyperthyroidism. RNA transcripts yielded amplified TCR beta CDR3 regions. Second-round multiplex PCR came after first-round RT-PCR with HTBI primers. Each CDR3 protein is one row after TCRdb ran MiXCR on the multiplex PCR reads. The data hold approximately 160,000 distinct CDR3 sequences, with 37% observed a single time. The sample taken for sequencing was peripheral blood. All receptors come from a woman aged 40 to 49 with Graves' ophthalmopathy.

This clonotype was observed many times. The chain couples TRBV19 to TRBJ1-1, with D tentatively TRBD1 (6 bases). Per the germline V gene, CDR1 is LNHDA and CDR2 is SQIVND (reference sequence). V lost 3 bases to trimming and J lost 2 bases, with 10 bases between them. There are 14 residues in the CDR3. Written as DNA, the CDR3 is TGTGCCAGTAGTATTCGCAGGGGCAACACTGAAGCTTTCTTT. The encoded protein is CASSIRRGNTEAFF.

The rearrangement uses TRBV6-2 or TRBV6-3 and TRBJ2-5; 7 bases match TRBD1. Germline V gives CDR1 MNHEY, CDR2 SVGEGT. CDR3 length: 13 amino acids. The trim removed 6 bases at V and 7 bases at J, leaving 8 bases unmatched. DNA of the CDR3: TGTGCCAGCAGCCGGACAGGCTTGGGGACCCAGTACTTC. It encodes CASSRTGLGTQYF.

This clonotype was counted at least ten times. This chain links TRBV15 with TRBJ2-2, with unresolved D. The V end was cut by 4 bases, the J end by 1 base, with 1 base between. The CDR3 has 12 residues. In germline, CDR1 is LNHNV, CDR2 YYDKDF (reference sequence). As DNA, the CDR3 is TGTGCCACCAGCATGAACACCGGGGAGCTGTTTTTT. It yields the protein CATSMNTGELFF.

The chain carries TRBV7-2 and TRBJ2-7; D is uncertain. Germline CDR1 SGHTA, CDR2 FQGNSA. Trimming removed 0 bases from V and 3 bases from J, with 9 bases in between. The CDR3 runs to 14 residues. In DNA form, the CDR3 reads TGTGCCAGCAGCTTAGCCCTCCGAGGCTACGAGCAGTACTTC. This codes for CASSLALRGYEQYF. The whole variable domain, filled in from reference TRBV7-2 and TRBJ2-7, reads GAGVSQSPSNKVTEKGKDVELRCDPISGHTALYWYRQSLGQGLEFLIYFQGNSAPDKSGLPSDRFSAERTGGSVSTLTIQRTQQEDSAVYLCASSLALRGYEQYFGPGTRLTVT.

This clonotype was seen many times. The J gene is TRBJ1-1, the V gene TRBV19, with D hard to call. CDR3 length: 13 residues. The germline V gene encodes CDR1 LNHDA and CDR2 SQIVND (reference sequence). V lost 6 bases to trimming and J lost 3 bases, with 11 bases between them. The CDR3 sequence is CASRDGGDTEAFF. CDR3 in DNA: TGTGCCAGTAGAGACGGAGGTGACACTGAAGCTTTCTTT. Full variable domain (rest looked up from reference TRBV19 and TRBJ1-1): DGGITQSPKYLFRKEGQNVTLSCEQNLNHDAMYWYRQDPGQGLRLIYYSQIVNDFQKGDIAEGYSVSREKKESFPLTVTSAQKNPTAFYLCASRDGGDTEAFFGQGTRLTVV.

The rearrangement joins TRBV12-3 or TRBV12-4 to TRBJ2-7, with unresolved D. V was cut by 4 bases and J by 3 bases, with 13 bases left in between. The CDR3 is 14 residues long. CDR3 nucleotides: TGTGCCAGCAGTTACTCTTACATCCTCTACGAGCAGTACTTC. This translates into CASSYSYILYEQYF.

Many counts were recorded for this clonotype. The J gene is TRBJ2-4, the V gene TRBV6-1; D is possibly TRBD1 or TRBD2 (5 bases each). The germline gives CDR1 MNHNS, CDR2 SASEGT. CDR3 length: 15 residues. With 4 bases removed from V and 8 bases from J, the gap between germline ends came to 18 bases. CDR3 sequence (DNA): TGTGCCAGCAGTGTGGGACCCAAGTCTTTAGACATTCAGTACTTC. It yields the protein CASSVGPKSLDIQYF.

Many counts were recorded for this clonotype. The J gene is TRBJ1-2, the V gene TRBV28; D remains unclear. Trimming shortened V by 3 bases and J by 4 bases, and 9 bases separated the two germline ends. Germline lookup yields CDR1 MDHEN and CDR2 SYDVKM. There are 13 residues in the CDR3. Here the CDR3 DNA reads TGTGCCAGCAGTTTGCTGCTGACCTATGGCTACACCTTC. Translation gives CASSLLLTYGYTF.

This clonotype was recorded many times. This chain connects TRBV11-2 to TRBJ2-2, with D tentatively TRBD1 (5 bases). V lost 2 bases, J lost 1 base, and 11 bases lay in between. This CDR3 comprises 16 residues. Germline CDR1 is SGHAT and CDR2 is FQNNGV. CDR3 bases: TGTGCCAGCAGCTTATTCGGGCAGGGGAACACCGGGGAGCTGTTTTTT. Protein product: CASSLFGQGNTGELFF.

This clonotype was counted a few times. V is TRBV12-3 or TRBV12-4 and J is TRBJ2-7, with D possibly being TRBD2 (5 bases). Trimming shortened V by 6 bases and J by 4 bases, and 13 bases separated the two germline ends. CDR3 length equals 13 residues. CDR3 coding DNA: TGTGCCAGCAGCCCGGGATTGGGGTACGAGCAGTACTTC. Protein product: CASSPGLGYEQYF.